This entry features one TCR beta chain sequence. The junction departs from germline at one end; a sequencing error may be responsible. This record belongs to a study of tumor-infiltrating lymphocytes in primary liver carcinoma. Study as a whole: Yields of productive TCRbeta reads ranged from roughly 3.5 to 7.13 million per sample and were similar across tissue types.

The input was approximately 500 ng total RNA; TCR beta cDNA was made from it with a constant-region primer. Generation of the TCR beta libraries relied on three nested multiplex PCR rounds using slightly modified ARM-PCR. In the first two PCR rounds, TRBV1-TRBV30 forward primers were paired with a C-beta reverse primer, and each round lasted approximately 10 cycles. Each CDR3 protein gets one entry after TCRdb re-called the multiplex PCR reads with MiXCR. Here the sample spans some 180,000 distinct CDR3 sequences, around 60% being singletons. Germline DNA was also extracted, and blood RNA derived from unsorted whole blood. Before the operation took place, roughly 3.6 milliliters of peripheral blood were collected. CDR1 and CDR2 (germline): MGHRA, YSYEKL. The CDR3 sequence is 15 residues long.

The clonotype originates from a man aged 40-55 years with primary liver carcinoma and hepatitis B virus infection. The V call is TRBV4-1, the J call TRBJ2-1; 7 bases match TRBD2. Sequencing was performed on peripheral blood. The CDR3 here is CAGSQSPPGGNEQFF. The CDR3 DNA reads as TGCGCCGGCAGCCAGAGCCCCCCGGGAGGCAATGAGCAGTTCTTC.